This entry features one T cell receptor beta chain sequence. Antigen unknown. At one boundary the junction diverges from the germline segment, which might be a read error. The PCR was carried out with 60 Vbeta primers and 13 Jbeta primers. TCRdb keeps only in-frame clones here, not all; method: immunoSEQ multiplex PCR. The repertoire includes more than 90,000 clones, approximately 60% of them detected once, and about 2.2% sits in the top ten. This entry is derived from a study of cytomegalovirus exposure and HLA in healthy donors. Whole-study findings and limits: Altogether, some 170 TCR beta chains were recorded as cytomegalovirus-associated. Most TCRs appeared rarely, but some public TCRs recurred in many donors. A later analysis linked a missense variant in DCLRE1C to the trimming of TCR beta V and J genes.

CDR3 length: 16 residues. Germline values: CDR1 GTSNPN, CDR2 SVGIG (reference sequence). This chain joins TRBV30 and TRBJ1-3, with D perhaps TRBD1 (5 bases). Sample: PBMCs. The receptor comes from a woman in her 30s in good health and CMV-seronegative. The chain's CDR3 is CVWSLWGPVTGNTIYF. The CDR3 nucleotides read TGTGTCTGGAGCCTCTGGGGCCCGGTGACCGGAAACACCATATATTTT.